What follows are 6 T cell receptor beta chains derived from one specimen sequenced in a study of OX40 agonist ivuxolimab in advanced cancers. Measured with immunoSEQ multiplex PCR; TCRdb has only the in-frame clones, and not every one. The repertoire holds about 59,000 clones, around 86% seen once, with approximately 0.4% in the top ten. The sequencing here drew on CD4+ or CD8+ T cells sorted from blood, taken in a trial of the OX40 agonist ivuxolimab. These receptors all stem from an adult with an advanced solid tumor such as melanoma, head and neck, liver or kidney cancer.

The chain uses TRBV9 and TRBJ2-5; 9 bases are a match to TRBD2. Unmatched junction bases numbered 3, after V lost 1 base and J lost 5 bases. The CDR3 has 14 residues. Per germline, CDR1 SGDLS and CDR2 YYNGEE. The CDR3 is CASSVRGGAETQYF. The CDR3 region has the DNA TGTGCCAGCAGCGTACGCGGGGGGGCTGAGACCCAGTACTTC.

CDR3 bases: TGCGCCAGCAGCACGGGACAGGGGTACTCACCCCTCCACTTT. It is translated as CASSTGQGYSPLHF. The chain recombines TRBV5-1 with TRBJ1-6; 10 bases agree with TRBD1. There are 14 residues in the CDR3. Germline V gene lookup returns CDR1 SGHRS and CDR2 YFSETQ. The V and J ends lost 4 bases and 10 bases, in that order; junction bases with no gene match: 5.

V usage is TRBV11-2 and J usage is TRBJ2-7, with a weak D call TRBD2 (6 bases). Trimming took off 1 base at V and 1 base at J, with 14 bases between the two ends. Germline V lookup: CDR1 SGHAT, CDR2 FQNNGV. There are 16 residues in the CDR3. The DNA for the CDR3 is TGTGCCAGCAGCTTAGGTCGTGGGGGGTGGTCCTACGAGCAGTACTTC. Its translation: CASSLGRGGWSYEQYF.

Here the CDR3 DNA reads TGTGCCAGCAGCTTGTGGACAGGGGGGAACACTGAAGCTTTCTTT. Translating gives CASSLWTGGNTEAFF. The gene calls are TRBV5-4 and TRBJ1-1; 10 nucleotides agree with TRBD1. CDR3 size: 15 residues. Germline V gene lookup returns CDR1 SGHNT and CDR2 YYREEE (reference sequence). With V trimmed by 1 base and J by 1 base, 1 base remained unmatched.

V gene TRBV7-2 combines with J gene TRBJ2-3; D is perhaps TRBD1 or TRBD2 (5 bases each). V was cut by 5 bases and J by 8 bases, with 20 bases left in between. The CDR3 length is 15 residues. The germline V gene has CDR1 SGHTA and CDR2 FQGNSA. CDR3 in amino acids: CASSINRDPRVTQYF. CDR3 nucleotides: TGTGCCAGCAGCATAAACCGGGACCCTAGAGTTACGCAGTATTTT.

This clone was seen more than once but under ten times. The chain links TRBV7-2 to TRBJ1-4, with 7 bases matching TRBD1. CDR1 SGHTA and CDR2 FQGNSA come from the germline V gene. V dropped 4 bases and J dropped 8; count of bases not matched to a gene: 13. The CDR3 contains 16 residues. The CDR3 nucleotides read TGTGCCAGCAGCTCGGCCCGACAGGGTTCCGGGGAAAAACTGTTTTTT. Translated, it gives CASSSARQGSGEKLFF.